The 20 T cell receptor beta chains reported below all come from one sample, sequenced in a study of blood T cell repertoires in COVID-19. Clones were sequenced by immunoSEQ multiplex PCR, and TCRdb holds only the in-frame ones, with some missing. The sample comprises some 290,000 clones, 85% to 90% of which are singletons, and around 11% rests with the top ten. Source material: peripheral blood. The receptors stem from a young woman with COVID-19, enrolled during active disease.

The gene calls are TRBV2 and TRBJ1-5; 7 bases agree with TRBD1. The length of the CDR3 is 13 residues. J lost 5 bases, V lost 8 bases, and 6 bases had no gene match. The germline CDR1 and CDR2 sequences are SNHLY and FYNNEI. The CDR3 region is CASQDRVYQPQHF. The CDR3 DNA sequence: TGTGCCAGCCAAGACAGGGTGTATCAGCCCCAGCATTTT.

The genes are TRBV5-1 and TRBJ1-1, with a tentative D call TRBD1 (6 bases). Per germline, CDR1 SGHRS and CDR2 YFSETQ. V was cut by 6 bases and J by 2 bases, with 20 bases left in between. CDR3 size: 16 residues. In DNA, the CDR3 is TGCGCCAGCACTCAAGGGGCACAGGGCCCCAACACTGAAGCTTTCTTT. Protein: CASTQGAQGPNTEAFF.

This clone was observed a few times. V is TRBV10-1 and J is TRBJ2-7; 8 nucleotides agree with TRBD1. Germline V gives CDR1 WNHNN, CDR2 SYGVQD (reference sequence). Unmatched junction bases numbered 10, after V lost 3 bases and J lost 6 bases. The CDR3 loop spans 15 amino acids. The CDR3 nucleotides read TGCGCCAGCAGTGACTCCGGGACAGGTCGTTTCGAGCAGTACTTC. Translating gives CASSDSGTGRFEQYF.

J is TRBJ1-5 and V is TRBV12-3 or TRBV12-4; D not certain. CDR3 length: 13 residues. Deletions cut 2 bases from V and 2 bases from J, with 4 bases between. CDR3 protein: CASSLPGNQPQHF. Here the CDR3 DNA reads TGTGCCAGCAGTTTACCTGGCAATCAGCCCCAGCATTTT.

This chain joins TRBV19 and TRBJ1-5; a possible D gene is TRBD1 (5 bases). Germline V gives CDR1 LNHDA, CDR2 SQIVND (reference sequence). Trimming took 5 bases from V and 0 from J, leaving 11 bases between them. The CDR3 contains 15 residues. The CDR3 sequence: CASSPRQNSNQPQHF. Here the CDR3 DNA reads TGTGCCAGTAGTCCCAGACAGAATAGCAATCAGCCCCAGCATTTT.

V is TRBV4-3 and J is TRBJ2-3; 7 bases align to TRBD1. The CDR3 spans 16 residues. J gave up 3 bases and V 5 bases, and 11 bases lay outside the gene matches. Germline V gene lookup returns CDR1 LGHNA and CDR2 YSLEER. In DNA, the CDR3 is TGCGCCAGCAGCACATTGGTAGGGGGCGGAACAGATACGCAGTATTTT. This sequence encodes CASSTLVGGGTDTQYF.

This chain links TRBV18 with TRBJ2-3, with 7 bases that match TRBD1. The CDR3 runs 15 residues. The germline V gene encodes CDR1 KGHSH and CDR2 LQKENI. The V segment lost 2 bases and the J segment 1 base; nucleotides outside the gene matches: 3. The CDR3 here is CASSPTGQGTDTQYF. In DNA form, the CDR3 reads TGTGCCAGCTCACCAACCGGACAGGGCACAGATACGCAGTATTTT.

The rearrangement joins TRBV2 to TRBJ2-2, with 9 bases identical to TRBD2. V lost 2 bases and J lost 4; bases outside the gene matches: 2. The CDR3 extends over 15 amino acids. Germline V gene sequence: CDR1 SNHLY, CDR2 FYNNEI. CDR3 loop: CASSEFSGSTGELFF. CDR3 nucleotide sequence: TGTGCCAGCAGTGAATTTAGCGGGAGCACCGGGGAGCTGTTTTTT.

V gene TRBV28 combines with J gene TRBJ1-2, with D perhaps TRBD1 (5 bases). The CDR3 covers 15 residues. V shed 2 bases and J shed 5 bases, with 15 bases lying between them. Germline loops: CDR1 MDHEN, CDR2 SYDVKM. CDR3 residues: CASSLGGFGPYGYTF. The CDR3 coding sequence is TGTGCCAGCAGTTTAGGGGGGTTCGGTCCTTATGGCTACACCTTC.

The rearrangement uses TRBV11-2 and TRBJ2-7; 12 positions match TRBD2. The length of the CDR3 is 16 residues. Germline loops: CDR1 SGHAT, CDR2 FQNNGV. V trimming: 7 bases; J trimming: 7 bases; junction bases outside the gene matches: 14. This CDR3 is CASNTPTSGSFLEQYF. CDR3 bases: TGTGCCAGCAACACCCCGACTAGCGGGAGTTTCTTGGAGCAGTACTTC.

V and J are TRBV6-2 or TRBV6-3 and TRBJ2-3; 10 bases agree with TRBD1. V dropped 5 bases and J dropped 5; count of bases not matched to a gene: 7. Germline V gene data show CDR1 as MNHEY and CDR2 as SVGEGT. This CDR3 is 15 amino acids long. CDR3: CASSAGTGEVDTQYF. The CDR3 nucleotides read TGTGCCAGCAGTGCCGGGACAGGGGAGGTAGATACGCAGTATTTT.

The CDR3 nucleotides read TGCGCCAGCAGCCAAGATTTTTTCCGGAGAGCTTTCTTT. Translated, it gives CASSQDFFRRAFF. The chain has TRBV4-1 and TRBJ1-1; D is undetermined. The CDR3 is made up of 13 amino acids. Germline V gives CDR1 MGHRA, CDR2 YSYEKL. The V end lost 0 bases, the J end lost 10 bases, and 12 bases lay between the germline ends.

The sample holds a few counts of this clone. The chain combines TRBV10-3 with TRBJ1-3; perhaps TRBD1 as D (6 bases). The germline V gene has CDR1 ENHRY and CDR2 SYGVKD. The V end lost 11 bases, the J end lost 4 bases, and 9 bases lay between the germline ends. The CDR3 runs to 11 residues. The CDR3 reads CASGGGNTIYF. The CDR3 nucleotides read TGTGCCTCGGGGGGCGGAAACACCATATATTTT.

The chain couples TRBV28 to TRBJ2-1; TRBD2 matches at 8 bases. CDR1 is MDHEN, CDR2 SYDVKM, per germline. Germline trimming cut 8 bases from V and 16 bases from J; bases unmatched to any gene: 19. This CDR3 has 14 residues. The CDR3 sequence is CASALISSGTSFFF. CDR3 in DNA: TGTGCCAGCGCTCTTATTAGTAGCGGGACTAGTTTTTTCTTC.

As to this clone: A junction boundary mismatches the germline segment, possibly from a read error. This rearrangement joins TRBV10-2 to TRBJ2-3; 9 bases fit TRBD2. Germline loops: CDR1 WSHSY, CDR2 SAAADI. The CDR3 has 13 residues. For the CDR3, the DNA is TGCGCCAGCATCGGGACTAGCAGAGATACGCAGTATTTT. Its protein is CASIGTSRDTQYF.

This chain joins TRBV24-1 and TRBJ2-3, with 12 bases that match TRBD2. Germline CDR1 is KGHDR and CDR2 is SFDVKD. V lost 5 bases, J lost 1 base, and 3 bases stayed unmatched. This CDR3 has 16 residues. The CDR3 loop reads CATSGTSGIRTDTQYF. The CDR3 DNA reads as TGTGCCACCAGTGGGACTAGCGGGATCCGCACAGATACGCAGTATTTT.

The chain carries TRBV10-3 and TRBJ1-4; 8 bases are shared with TRBD1. The germline CDR1 and CDR2 sequences are ENHRY and SYGVKD. The CDR3 loop spans 14 amino acids. J gave up 7 bases and V 6 bases, and 7 bases lay outside the gene matches. CDR3 amino acids: CAIRSTDRGEKLFF. The CDR3 DNA reads as TGTGCCATCAGATCCACCGACAGGGGTGAAAAACTGTTTTTT.

V and J are TRBV7-3 and TRBJ2-3; 14 positions agree with TRBD2. This CDR3 region has 18 residues. The V gene's germline CDR1 is SGHTA and CDR2 FQGTGA. Losses at the gene ends were 0 bases for V and 2 bases for J; bases not matched to a gene: 4. CDR3 DNA sequence: TGTGCCAGCAGCTTAACCCCGGGACTAGCGGGGGCCACAGATACGCAGTATTTT. Protein: CASSLTPGLAGATDTQYF.

V is TRBV19 and J is TRBJ2-7; 9 bases fit TRBD2. The V gene's germline CDR1 is LNHDA and CDR2 SQIVND (reference sequence). The CDR3 contains 10 residues. V lost 11 bases, J lost 5 bases, and 1 base stayed unmatched. CDR3 DNA: TGTGCCTGCGGGAGGGACGAGCAGTACTTC. Amino acid sequence: CACGRDEQYF.

V and J are TRBV9 and TRBJ1-2; 8 bases align to TRBD1. V was clipped by 3 bases and J by 2 bases; unmatched bases: 9. The CDR3 runs 16 residues. The germline V gene has CDR1 SGDLS and CDR2 YYNGEE. CDR3 loop: CASSAPSTGANYGYTF. CDR3 sequence (DNA): TGTGCCAGCAGCGCGCCATCGACAGGGGCGAACTATGGCTACACCTTC. The full variable domain, completed using reference TRBV9 and TRBJ1-2, is DSGVTQTPKHLITATGQRVTLRCSPRSGDLSVYWYQQSLDQGLQFLIQYYNGEERAKGNILERFSAQQFPDLHSELNLSSLELGDSALYFCASSAPSTGANYGYTFGSGTRLTVV.